This T cell receptor (beta chain) was identified in a study of cytomegalovirus exposure and HLA in healthy donors. The PCR used 60 Vbeta and 13 Jbeta primers. Only in-frame clones appear in the TCRdb table, and some are missing; sequencing was by immunoSEQ multiplex PCR. Counted here are more than 95,000 clones, around 86% occurring once; the ten biggest clones make up 6.9%. Study observations and caveats: The authors later found most CMV-associated TCR beta chains appeared HLA-restricted.

This clone was seen just once. Antigen: not known. Germline V gives CDR1 SGHRS, CDR2 YFSETQ. This CDR3 region has 16 residues. V lost 2 bases and J lost 0, with 12 bases in between. The sample taken for sequencing was PBMCs. This TCR came from a man between 25 and 39 years old in good health and CMV-seropositive. The chain joins TRBV5-1 to TRBJ2-1; D uncertain. In DNA, the CDR3 is TGCGCCAGCAGCTTTCAAGCCGATTCCTCCTACAATGAGCAGTTCTTC. Amino acid sequence: CASSFQADSSYNEQFF.